Listed here is a single TCR beta chain. Sequencing was performed with immunoSEQ multiplex PCR; in TCRdb, only in-frame clones are kept and a portion is missing. The sample includes roughly 2.1 million clones, under 95% of them seen just once. This sample is part of a study of shared clonotypes between healthy human individuals. Trimming took 3 bases from V and 3 from J; bases not matched to a gene: 9. This CDR3 contains 15 residues. CDR1 GTSNPN and CDR2 SVGIG come from the germline V gene (reference sequence). CD45RO-negative, CCR7-selected cells formed the naive CD8 fraction, which excluded terminally differentiated effector memory CD45RA+ cells.

The chain joins TRBV30 to TRBJ2-7; 9 bases are a match to TRBD1. Sequences were obtained from naive CD8+ T cells from PBMCs. This TCR derives from a man aged 18 to 35 in good health. Some clones in this sample may be carry-over from other donors' samples. CDR3 protein: CAWRPPTGGVYEQYF. DNA for the CDR3: TGTGCCTGGAGGCCGCCGACAGGGGGTGTCTACGAGCAGTACTTC.